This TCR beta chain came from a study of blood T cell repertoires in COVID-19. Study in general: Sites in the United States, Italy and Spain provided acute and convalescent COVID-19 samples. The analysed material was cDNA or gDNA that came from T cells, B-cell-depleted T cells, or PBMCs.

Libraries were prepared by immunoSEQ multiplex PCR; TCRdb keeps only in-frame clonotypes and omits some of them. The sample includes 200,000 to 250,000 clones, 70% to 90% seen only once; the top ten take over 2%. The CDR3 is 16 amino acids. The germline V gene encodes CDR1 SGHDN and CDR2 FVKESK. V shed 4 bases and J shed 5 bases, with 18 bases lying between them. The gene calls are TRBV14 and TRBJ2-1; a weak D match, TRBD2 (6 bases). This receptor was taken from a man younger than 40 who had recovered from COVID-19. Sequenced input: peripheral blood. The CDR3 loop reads CASSRDSYSQHNEQFF. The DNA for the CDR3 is TGTGCCAGCAGCCGGGACTCTTACAGCCAACACAATGAGCAGTTCTTC.